This TCR beta chain was identified in a study of cytotoxic CD8 clonotypes in ibrutinib-treated CLL. Study in general: Of a cohort that held around 10 relapsed/refractory and around 15 treatment-naive patients, some 17 were IGHV unmutated. A median 12 months of treatment, range 6 to 36, preceded the collection of response samples. Findings of the study overall: Public clonotypes occurred uncommonly; on treatment, they contracted or remained stable. A rise in clonality was seen at ibrutinib response, and a fall back toward baseline was seen at progression.

This clone was seen a few times. Antigen specificity is unknown. Clones were sequenced by immunoSEQ multiplex PCR, and TCRdb holds only the in-frame ones, with some missing. Among more than 200,000 clones listed, around 70% were seen once. This TCR came from a human donor with chronic lymphocytic leukemia. The source material was PBMCs, sampled after 24 months of ibrutinib treatment.

In DNA form, the CDR3 reads TGCGCCAGCAGTTTAGACCCGTACAATGAGCAGTTCTTC. Translation: CASSLDPYNEQFF. The chain couples TRBV23-1 to TRBJ2-1, with unresolved D. TRBV23-1 is given ORF status, its function remaining uncertain. V lost 5 bases, J lost 4 bases, and 9 bases lay in between. The CDR3 is 13 amino acids.